These 26 T cell receptor beta chains were all obtained from the same sample, sequenced in a study of Graves' ophthalmopathy and Graves' hyperthyroidism. Using RNA transcripts, the TCR beta CDR3 regions were amplified. First-round RT-PCR used HTBI primers; second-round multiplex PCR followed. TCRdb reprocessed the multiplex PCR reads via MiXCR and lists one record per CDR3 protein. The sample lists approximately 460,000 distinct CDR3 sequences, roughly 14% seen once, with roughly 9.8% in the top ten. What was sequenced was blood. These receptors were taken from a woman aged 25 to 39 with Graves' ophthalmopathy.

This sequence joins TRBV6-1 and TRBJ2-5; 7 bases align to TRBD2. Germline values: CDR1 MNHNS, CDR2 SASEGT. The CDR3 loop spans 15 amino acids. The trim removed 5 bases at V and 1 base at J, leaving 7 bases unmatched. CDR3 amino acids: CASSLGGLRQETQYF. In nucleotides, the CDR3 is TGTGCCAGCAGTCTCGGGGGACTACGCCAAGAGACCCAGTACTTC.

Points on this clonotype: This may come from a read error, since a much larger clone is one base off. J is TRBJ2-5 and V is TRBV6-1; 10 nucleotides agree with TRBD1. CDR1 and CDR2 from the germline V gene are MNHNS and SASEGT. CDR3 length equals 15 residues. V lost 1 base to trimming and J lost 8 bases; unmatched junction nucleotides: 7. The CDR3 nucleotides are TGTGCCAGCAGTGAAGGGACAGGGGGATATGATACCCAGTACTTC. Amino acid sequence: CASSEGTGGYDTQYF.

CDR3 amino acids: CASSLGDRDNGYTF. DNA of the CDR3: TGTGCCAGCAGCTTAGGGGACAGGGATAATGGCTACACCTTC. V usage is TRBV7-9 and J usage is TRBJ1-2; 9 bases align to TRBD1. The CDR3 spans 14 residues. The germline V gene encodes CDR1 SEHNR and CDR2 FQNEAQ (reference sequence). With 1 base clipped from V and 6 bases from J, the junction kept 3 bases outside the gene matches.

This clonotype came up many times. V and J are TRBV12-3 or TRBV12-4 and TRBJ1-5, with unresolved D. This CDR3 has 14 residues. Deletions cut 2 bases from V and 9 bases from J, with 14 bases between. The CDR3 bases are TGTGCCAGCAGTTTATTGCACCCGAGTGCGCCCCAGCATTTT. Protein sequence: CASSLLHPSAPQHF.

This clonotype was seen only a few times. A much larger clone sits a single nucleotide away, making a read error possible. V and J are TRBV28 and TRBJ2-2; D may be TRBD1 (7 bases). Germline values: CDR1 MDHEN, CDR2 SYDVKM. V was clipped by 5 bases and J by 5 bases, with 18 bases between them. CDR3 length: 16 residues. CDR3 sequence reads: CASSVAVAGGTGELFF. The CDR3 nucleotides are TGTGCCAGCAGTGTAGCGGTCGCAGGGGGTACCGGGGAGCTGTTTTTT.

This rearrangement joins TRBV5-1 to TRBJ2-7, with a weak D call TRBD1 (6 bases). V lost 1 base, J lost 4 bases, and 15 bases lay in between. Germline assignment: CDR1 SGHRS and CDR2 YFSETQ. The CDR3 totals 15 residues. CDR3 sequence (DNA): TGCGCCAGCAGCTTGTGGCAGGGGAATCGGTACGAGCAGTACTTC. Translation gives CASSLWQGNRYEQYF.

This clonotype was picked up many times. The V gene is TRBV6-1, the J gene TRBJ1-6; unclear D gene. The V and J ends lost 3 bases and 0 bases respectively, with 9 bases between them. The CDR3 has 16 amino acids. Germline lookup yields CDR1 MNHNS and CDR2 SASEGT. The CDR3 DNA reads as TGTGCCAGCAGTGACGAACCGAGCTCCTATAATTCACCCCTCCACTTT. Protein sequence: CASSDEPSSYNSPLHF.

This clonotype was seen repeatedly, ten times or more. The chain combines TRBV6-2 or TRBV6-3 with TRBJ2-2; D may be TRBD2 (6 bases). Between the trimmed V and J ends, which lost 6 bases and 3 bases, there was a span of 14 bases. There are 15 residues in the CDR3. From germline, CDR1 is MNHEY and CDR2 SVGEGT. The CDR3 DNA follows: TGTGCCAGCAGATCAAGCGGGTTGGACACCGGGGAGCTGTTTTTT. This sequence encodes CASRSSGLDTGELFF.

This clonotype has ten or more counts. The rearrangement links TRBV10-3 to TRBJ2-7, with 7 bases that match TRBD1. The germline gives CDR1 ENHRY, CDR2 SYGVKD. This CDR3 is 12 amino acids long. Unmatched junction bases numbered 7, after V lost 10 bases and J lost 4 bases. The CDR3 sequence: CATWDRKYEQYF. The CDR3 nucleotides are TGTGCCACCTGGGACAGAAAATACGAGCAGTACTTC.

This clonotype was seen many times. The chain is built from TRBV29-1 and TRBJ1-2; D is undetermined. Looked up from germline, CDR1 is SQVTM and CDR2 is ANQGSEA. Trimming left V 1 base short and J 4 bases short, with 10 bases between. This CDR3 is built from 13 residues. Here the CDR3 DNA reads TGCAGCGTTGAAGTAAGAGACCGCTATGGCTACACCTTC. Its protein is CSVEVRDRYGYTF.

At least ten counts were recorded for this clonotype. This chain joins TRBV7-2 and TRBJ2-7, with unresolved D. The CDR3 sequence is 14 residues long. The germline V gene has CDR1 SGHTA and CDR2 FQGNSA. V lost 1 base and J lost 2, with 9 bases in between. The CDR3 region has the DNA TGTGCCAGCAGCTTAGTGTTAGCAGCCTACGAGCAGTACTTC. Protein product: CASSLVLAAYEQYF.

The V call is TRBV29-1, the J call TRBJ2-4; 12 bases align to TRBD1. Trimming at V came to 7 bases and at J to 9 bases, leaving 4 bases not matched to a gene. The CDR3 totals 12 residues. Germline CDR1 is SQVTM and CDR2 is ANQGSEA. CDR3 amino acids: CSAGQGASIQYF. The CDR3 coding sequence is TGCAGCGCGGGACAGGGGGCAAGCATTCAGTACTTC.

At least ten counts were recorded for this clonotype. J is TRBJ1-1 and V is TRBV18, with a possible D match to TRBD1 (5 bases). Trimming removed 2 bases from V and 3 bases from J, with 13 bases in between. The germline V gene encodes CDR1 KGHSH and CDR2 LQKENI. The CDR3 loop spans 15 amino acids. The CDR3 DNA follows: TGTGCCAGCTCACCAACCCCAGGGAGGGACACTGAAGCTTTCTTT. Translation gives CASSPTPGRDTEAFF.

This clonotype was counted ten times or more. V gene TRBV30 combines with J gene TRBJ2-7; D is unclear. Between the trimmed V and J ends, which lost 0 bases and 3 bases, there was a span of 6 bases. Per the germline V gene, CDR1 is GTSNPN and CDR2 is SVGIG (reference sequence). This CDR3 contains 12 residues. This CDR3 reads CAWSVWGYEQYF. CDR3 nucleotides: TGTGCCTGGAGTGTATGGGGCTACGAGCAGTACTTC.

This clonotype has ten or more counts. The chain links TRBV28 to TRBJ2-7, with D tentatively TRBD2 (6 bases). Germline-derived CDR1 and CDR2 are MDHEN and SYDVKM. The CDR3 consists of 15 residues. V lost 7 bases, J lost 0 bases, and 16 bases lay in between. The CDR3 spells CASTLRDASSYEQYF. CDR3 sequence (DNA): TGTGCCAGCACCCTGCGGGACGCTAGCTCCTACGAGCAGTACTTC.

This clonotype has ten or more counts. The chain employs TRBV12-3 or TRBV12-4 and TRBJ2-4, with D perhaps TRBD1 (6 bases). The CDR3 totals 13 residues. Trimming took 6 bases from V and 7 from J, leaving 13 bases between them. The CDR3 DNA follows: TGTGCCAGCAGCCGAGGGACATCCAACATTCAGTACTTC. Its translation: CASSRGTSNIQYF.

This clonotype was seen many times. This chain joins TRBV6-5 and TRBJ1-5; D is possibly TRBD1 (5 bases). Germline V gene lookup returns CDR1 MNHEY and CDR2 SVGAGI. This CDR3 comprises 16 residues. Trimming removed 0 bases from V and 6 bases from J, with 15 bases in between. The CDR3 region is CASSYSKGRLGQPQHF. The DNA of the CDR3 is TGTGCCAGCAGTTACTCCAAGGGGAGGTTGGGTCAGCCCCAGCATTTT.

This clonotype was seen ten or more times. The rearrangement uses TRBV4-1 and TRBJ2-7; D not resolved. The germline V gene encodes CDR1 MGHRA and CDR2 YSYEKL. The germline V and J ends were trimmed by 6 bases and 2 bases, with 17 bases remaining between them. The CDR3 consists of 15 residues. This chain's CDR3 is CASSGRSGSTYEQYF. The CDR3 DNA reads TGCGCCAGCAGTGGACGGAGTGGATCAACCTACGAGCAGTACTTC.

At least ten counts were recorded for this clonotype. V usage is TRBV20-1 and J usage is TRBJ2-7; 9 bases are a match to TRBD2. CDR1 and CDR2 from the germline V gene are DFQATT and SNEGSKA (reference sequence). CDR3 length: 14 residues. The trim removed 5 bases at V and 3 bases at J, leaving 8 bases unmatched. Here the CDR3 reads CSASIAGVSYEQYF. In DNA, the CDR3 is TGCAGTGCTTCGATAGCGGGAGTGAGCTACGAGCAGTACTTC.

This clonotype was recorded many times. The junction departs from the called germline gene at one end, perhaps through a read error. V and J are TRBV12-3 or TRBV12-4 and TRBJ1-1; no definite D call. This CDR3 contains 14 residues. The CDR3 here is CASIHSAMNTEAFF. CDR3 DNA: TGTGCCAGCATCCACAGCGCAATGAACACTGAAGCCTTCTTT.

This clonotype was detected ten times or more. The chain has TRBV20-1 and TRBJ2-5; TRBD2 aligns across 8 bases. The CDR3 spans 16 residues. CDR1 and CDR2 from the germline V gene are DFQATT and SNEGSKA (reference sequence). The V and J ends lost 4 bases and 1 base, in that order; junction bases with no gene match: 11. This CDR3 is CSATGLYGRAQETQYF. The CDR3 DNA follows: TGCAGTGCTACCGGACTTTACGGGAGGGCCCAAGAGACCCAGTACTTC.

In this sample, this clonotype turned up many times. This sequence joins TRBV12-3 or TRBV12-4 and TRBJ1-2; D may be TRBD1 (6 bases). Trimming shortened V by 4 bases and J by 8 bases, and 11 bases separated the two germline ends. This CDR3 has 12 residues. The CDR3 nucleotides are TGTGCCAGCAGTTGGGGCAGGGGCGGCTACACCTTC. It is translated as CASSWGRGGYTF.

This clonotype occurred many times. The rearrangement uses TRBV20-1 and TRBJ1-1; possibly TRBD1 for D (6 bases). V was pared by 4 bases and J by 1 base, with 22 bases between. Germline loops: CDR1 DFQATT, CDR2 SNEGSKA (reference sequence). The CDR3 contains 17 residues. This CDR3 is CSAMGAVWAMRNTEAFF. CDR3 nucleotide sequence: TGCAGTGCTATGGGGGCTGTTTGGGCAATGAGGAACACTGAAGCTTTCTTT.

The sample holds many counts of this clonotype. The V call is TRBV30, the J call TRBJ2-7; a possible D gene is TRBD1 (6 bases). CDR3 length: 12 amino acids. V was pared by 7 bases and J by 5 bases, with 15 bases between. Germline lookup yields CDR1 GTSNPN and CDR2 SVGIG (reference sequence). This CDR3 is CASFGQSDEQYF. DNA of the CDR3: TGTGCCTCCTTTGGACAGTCTGACGAGCAGTACTTC.

Many counts were recorded for this clonotype. The chain joins TRBV20-1 to TRBJ2-5; 8 positions agree with TRBD2. The CDR3 runs to 14 residues. V dropped 5 bases and J dropped 2; count of bases not matched to a gene: 7. Per germline, CDR1 DFQATT and CDR2 SNEGSKA (reference sequence). The CDR3 nucleotides are TGCAGTGCTCGCCCCACTAGCGGACAAGAGACCCAGTACTTC. Translating it yields CSARPTSGQETQYF.

This clonotype showed up many times. The chain couples TRBV10-3 to TRBJ1-5, with TRBD1 matching 10 bases. Germline V gives CDR1 ENHRY, CDR2 SYGVKD. V shed 11 bases, J shed 5 bases, and the junction held 18 bases outside the gene matches. The CDR3 length is 17 residues. The chain's CDR3 is CASTRGTGATLDQPQHF. The CDR3 DNA follows: TGTGCCTCAACGCGGGGGACAGGGGCTACGCTTGATCAGCCCCAGCATTTT.